This entry lists 29 T cell receptor beta chains sequenced from one sample in a study of blood T cell repertoires in COVID-19. TCRdb's table, derived via immunoSEQ multiplex PCR, lists solely in-frame clones and lacks some. The data hold 200,000 to 250,000 clones, with 70% to 85% observed a single time. The sequenced sample was peripheral blood. All receptors derive from a man aged 50-59 years with active or convalescent COVID-19.

The chain employs TRBV15 and TRBJ1-4; D is uncertain. V lost 3 bases and J lost 8, with 13 bases in between. The CDR3 sequence is 14 residues long. CDR1 is LNHNV, CDR2 YYDKDF, per germline (reference sequence). CDR3 sequence reads: CATSRRVGGEKLFF. The CDR3 DNA follows: TGTGCCACCAGCAGGCGGGTGGGTGGGGAAAAACTGTTTTTT.

V and J are TRBV7-9 and TRBJ2-1, with D unresolved. Germline CDR1 is SEHNR and CDR2 is FQNEAQ (reference sequence). The CDR3 runs 14 residues. V was pared by 0 bases and J by 6 bases, with 9 bases between. The CDR3 here is CASSLAGSGNEQFF. Here the CDR3 DNA reads TGTGCCAGCAGCTTAGCTGGTAGTGGCAATGAGCAGTTCTTC.

The DNA of the CDR3 is TGCGCCAGCAGCCATTCGAAGCAGGCGGGAGAAAAACTGTTTTTT. This encodes CASSHSKQAGEKLFF. This rearrangement joins TRBV4-1 to TRBJ1-4; D uncertain. Germline CDR1 and CDR2: MGHRA and YSYEKL. Trimming cost V 3 bases and J 8 bases, with 16 bases left between them. The CDR3 sequence is 15 residues long.

The chain couples TRBV20-1 to TRBJ2-3, with D possibly being TRBD2 (5 bases). Germline loops: CDR1 DFQATT, CDR2 SNEGSKA (reference sequence). The V gene lost 3 bases and the J gene lost 6 bases, with 10 bases spanning the gap. This CDR3 is built from 12 residues. CDR3 protein: CSASEGADTQYF. CDR3 nucleotide sequence: TGCAGTGCTAGTGAGGGCGCGGATACGCAGTATTTT.

V and J are TRBV25-1 and TRBJ2-6; 10 bases align to TRBD2. In germline, CDR1 is MGHDK, CDR2 SYGVNS. Trimming cost V 5 bases and J 0 bases; bases outside gene matches: 7. The CDR3 is 18 residues long. The CDR3 protein is CASSSQAGGDSGANVLTF. The CDR3 coding sequence is TGTGCCAGCAGTTCCCAAGCGGGAGGGGACTCTGGGGCCAACGTCCTGACTTTC.

The chain has TRBV5-4 and TRBJ1-2; D may be TRBD1 (5 bases). Looked up from germline, CDR1 is SGHNT and CDR2 is YYREEE (reference sequence). V dropped 0 bases and J dropped 6 bases, with 9 bases sitting between them. This CDR3 has 13 residues. The CDR3 reads CASSLVGVNGYTF. Written as DNA, the CDR3 is TGTGCCAGCAGCTTGGTAGGGGTTAATGGCTACACCTTC.

DNA of the CDR3: TGTGCCAGCAGTGGGCTAGCGAGGGATCTGGAGACCCAGTACTTC. This codes for CASSGLARDLETQYF. This chain joins TRBV2 and TRBJ2-5; a weak D match, TRBD2 (6 bases). The germline V gene encodes CDR1 SNHLY and CDR2 FYNNEI. V was trimmed by 4 bases and J by 5 bases, leaving 17 bases between them. The CDR3 contains 15 residues.

Of note for this clone: This CDR3 is also generated by other DNA sequences in the sample. This chain connects TRBV5-4 to TRBJ2-3, with 11 bases identical to TRBD2. Germline V gives CDR1 SGHNT, CDR2 YYREEE (reference sequence). This CDR3 has 16 amino acids. The ends lost 0 bases at V and 0 bases at J; junction bases unmatched: 0. This CDR3 reads CASSLGLAGSTDTQYF. The CDR3 bases are TGTGCCAGCAGCTTGGGACTAGCGGGGAGCACAGATACGCAGTATTTT. Filled out from reference TRBV5-4 and TRBJ2-3, the complete variable domain reads ETGVTQSPTHLIKTRGQQVTLRCSSQSGHNTVSWYQQALGQGPQFIFQYYREEENGRGNFPPRFSGLQFPNYSSELNVNALELDDSALYLCASSLGLAGSTDTQYFGPGTRLTVL.

This clone has only a few counts. The rearrangement links TRBV6-5 to TRBJ1-1; D remains unclear. The CDR3 contains 14 residues. The germline V gene has CDR1 MNHEY and CDR2 SVGAGI. Trimming shortened V by 2 bases and J by 1 base, and 8 bases separated the two germline ends. This chain's CDR3 is CASSYGRGNTEAFF. The CDR3 coding sequence is TGTGCCAGCAGTTACGGGCGGGGGAACACTGAAGCTTTCTTT.

The V call is TRBV5-1, the J call TRBJ2-1, with 7 bases identical to TRBD2. V lost 0 bases to trimming and J lost 3 bases; unmatched junction nucleotides: 3. The CDR3 runs to 15 residues. Per the germline V gene, CDR1 is SGHRS and CDR2 is YFSETQ. In DNA, the CDR3 is TGCGCCAGCAGCTTGGAAGCGGGACGCTACAATGAGCAGTTCTTC. Translating it yields CASSLEAGRYNEQFF.

The chain employs TRBV27 and TRBJ1-1; 9 bases map to TRBD1. Trimming cost V 5 bases and J 4 bases; bases outside gene matches: 2. This CDR3 spans 13 amino acids. Germline loops: CDR1 MNHEY, CDR2 SMNVEV (reference sequence). CDR3 DNA: TGTGCCAGCAGTAGACAGGGGGGCACTGAAGCTTTCTTT. Amino acids: CASSRQGGTEAFF.

The CDR3 DNA is TGCGCCAGCAGCCAAGCGGAGGTTCAAGAGACCCAGTACTTC. This encodes CASSQAEVQETQYF. The chain joins TRBV4-1 to TRBJ2-5, with D tentatively TRBD2 (5 bases). The germline gives CDR1 MGHRA, CDR2 YSYEKL. The CDR3 extends over 14 amino acids. The V and J ends lost 1 base and 2 bases respectively, with 8 bases between them.

V is TRBV5-6 and J is TRBJ2-3; D is unresolved. The CDR3 loop spans 14 amino acids. Trimming took 3 bases from V and 0 from J, leaving 8 bases between them. CDR1 and CDR2 from the germline V gene are SGHDT and YYEEEE. CDR3 protein: CASSYTASTDTQYF. The DNA of the CDR3 is TGTGCCAGCAGCTACACAGCTAGCACAGATACGCAGTATTTT.

The chain carries TRBV28 and TRBJ2-7, with a possible D match to TRBD2 (7 bases). Trimming shortened V by 3 bases and J by 2 bases, and 11 bases separated the two germline ends. Germline V gene data show CDR1 as MDHEN and CDR2 as SYDVKM. CDR3 length equals 14 residues. CDR3: CASSFWEGAYEQYF. CDR3 bases: TGTGCCAGCAGTTTTTGGGAGGGGGCCTACGAGCAGTACTTC.

The genes are TRBV5-1 and TRBJ1-4; D uncertain. Trimming stripped 4 bases from V and 8 bases from J, with 15 bases between. The CDR3 contains 14 residues. Germline CDR1 reads SGHRS; CDR2 reads YFSETQ. Here the CDR3 reads CASSKGWYSEKLFF. The CDR3 DNA is TGCGCCAGCAGCAAAGGATGGTACAGCGAAAAACTGTTTTTT.

Only a few counts were recorded for this clone. This chain uses TRBV6-1 with TRBJ1-1; TRBD1 might be the D (5 bases). Trimming cost V 2 bases and J 6 bases, with 19 bases left between them. The germline CDR1 and CDR2 sequences are MNHNS and SASEGT. CDR3 length: 16 amino acids. The CDR3 loop is CASSEPGRTGLAEAFF. In nucleotides, the CDR3 is TGTGCCAGCAGTGAACCGGGCCGTACAGGTCTCGCTGAAGCTTTCTTT.

This clone was counted only a few times. V gene TRBV4-1 combines with J gene TRBJ1-6; 9 bases are shared with TRBD1. The CDR3 has 17 residues. The junction had 8 bases not matched to a gene; V was cut back by 2 bases and J by 6 bases. Germline-derived CDR1 and CDR2 are MGHRA and YSYEKL. The CDR3 sequence is CASSQNPGTGINSPLHF. CDR3 nucleotide sequence: TGCGCCAGCAGCCAAAATCCCGGGACAGGGATTAATTCACCCCTCCACTTT.

The gene calls are TRBV14 and TRBJ2-1; 8 bases are a match to TRBD2. The CDR3 is made up of 16 amino acids. Trimming at V came to 5 bases and at J to 9 bases, leaving 15 bases not matched to a gene. Germline values: CDR1 SGHDN, CDR2 FVKESK. The CDR3 sequence is CASSTRGSGRWGEQFF. Here the CDR3 DNA reads TGTGCCAGCAGCACGCGCGGGAGCGGGAGATGGGGTGAGCAGTTCTTC.

The chain combines TRBV5-1 with TRBJ1-1; D remains ambiguous. Trimming removed 0 bases from V and 1 base from J, with 4 bases in between. The CDR3 totals 13 residues. CDR1 is SGHRS and CDR2 is YFSETQ in the germline V gene. CDR3 loop: CASSLDTNTEAFF. CDR3 bases: TGCGCCAGCAGCTTGGACACGAACACTGAAGCTTTCTTT.

This CDR3 is CASSLRRASGYTDTQYF. Written as DNA, the CDR3 is TGCGCCAGCAGCTTGCGTCGTGCTAGCGGGTACACAGATACGCAGTATTTT. V is TRBV5-1 and J is TRBJ2-3; the match to TRBD2 covers 8 bases. V shed 1 base and J 2 bases; nucleotides not matched to a gene: 9. The CDR3 contains 17 residues. Germline assignment: CDR1 SGHRS and CDR2 YFSETQ.

V usage is TRBV2 and J usage is TRBJ1-5; a weak D match, TRBD1 (6 bases). Germline V gene data show CDR1 as SNHLY and CDR2 as FYNNEI. Trimming removed 4 bases from V and 0 bases from J, with 10 bases in between. The CDR3 has 15 amino acids. The CDR3 bases are TGTGCCAGCAGTGGACAGGCGGTTAGCAATCAGCCCCAGCATTTT. Its translation is CASSGQAVSNQPQHF. Using reference TRBV2 and TRBJ1-5 for the parts outside the CDR3, the full variable domain is EPEVTQTPSHQVTQMGQEVILRCVPISNHLYFYWYRQILGQKVEFLVSFYNNEISEKSEIFDDQFSVERPDGSNFTLKIRSTKLEDSAMYFCASSGQAVSNQPQHFGDGTRLSIL.

This chain connects TRBV24-1 to TRBJ2-2, with TRBD1 matching 9 bases. V shed 4 bases, J shed 5 bases, and the junction held 7 bases outside the gene matches. Germline CDR1 and CDR2: KGHDR and SFDVKD. The CDR3 totals 16 residues. The CDR3 protein is CATSDLGQGGTGELFF. In DNA form, the CDR3 reads TGTGCCACCAGTGACTTGGGACAGGGTGGAACCGGGGAGCTGTTTTTT.

This clone appeared once. The rearrangement uses TRBV27 and TRBJ1-5; 8 bases match TRBD1. CDR3 length: 16 residues. V shed 10 bases and J 1 base; nucleotides not matched to a gene: 12. Per germline, CDR1 MNHEY and CDR2 SMNVEV (reference sequence). The CDR3 spells CATRSTRGRSNQPQHF. The CDR3 bases are TGTGCCACCAGATCCACCAGGGGGCGAAGCAATCAGCCCCAGCATTTT.

The J gene is TRBJ1-5, the V gene TRBV2; TRBD1 matches at 8 bases. Trimming cost V 1 base and J 2 bases; bases outside gene matches: 1. This CDR3 spans 15 amino acids. The germline CDR1 and CDR2 sequences are SNHLY and FYNNEI. This CDR3 reads CASSEGGQGNQPQHF. In nucleotides, the CDR3 is TGTGCCAGCAGTGAAGGGGGACAGGGCAATCAGCCCCAGCATTTT.

The chain couples TRBV9 to TRBJ1-1; the D gene is possibly TRBD1 (6 bases). The CDR3 is 13 amino acids. V lost 3 bases to trimming and J lost 1 base, with 7 bases between them. Germline assignment: CDR1 SGDLS and CDR2 YYNGEE. DNA for the CDR3: TGTGCCAGCAGCGCACAGGGGAACACTGAAGCTTTCTTT. It is translated as CASSAQGNTEAFF.

The CDR3 region is CASSPVAGGLTDTQYF. DNA of the CDR3: TGTGCCAGCAGCCCAGTAGCGGGAGGACTCACAGATACGCAGTATTTT. The chain combines TRBV7-9 with TRBJ2-3; 10 bases align to TRBD2. This CDR3 is built from 16 residues. V was clipped by 5 bases and J by 2 bases; unmatched bases: 7. The germline CDR1 and CDR2 sequences are SEHNR and FQNEAQ (reference sequence).

V and J are TRBV5-4 and TRBJ1-2, with 7 bases fitting TRBD1. V was clipped by 5 bases and J by 3 bases; unmatched bases: 4. Germline loops: CDR1 SGHNT, CDR2 YYREEE (reference sequence). CDR3 size: 13 residues. The CDR3 here is CASRPQGDYGYTF. The CDR3, as DNA: TGTGCCAGCAGACCGCAGGGGGACTATGGCTACACCTTC.

The genes are TRBV19 and TRBJ1-5; D perhaps matches TRBD1 (6 bases). The V gene's germline CDR1 is LNHDA and CDR2 SQIVND (reference sequence). The V end was cut by 6 bases, the J end by 0 bases, with 15 bases between. The CDR3 has 16 residues. The CDR3 nucleotides are TGTGCCAGTAGGGACAGACATTTTGATAGCAATCAGCCCCAGCATTTT. As protein: CASRDRHFDSNQPQHF.

The V call is TRBV27, the J call TRBJ1-2, with TRBD1 matching 10 bases. V shed 0 bases and J 4 bases; nucleotides not matched to a gene: 11. Germline values: CDR1 MNHEY, CDR2 SMNVEV (reference sequence). CDR3 length: 18 amino acids. The CDR3 spells CASSLSGTGVFGVYGYTF. Written as DNA, the CDR3 is TGTGCCAGCAGTTTATCGGGGACAGGGGTGTTTGGTGTCTATGGCTACACCTTC.